This T cell receptor beta chain is drawn from a study of blood T cell repertoires in COVID-19. Study summary: Samples representing acute and convalescent COVID-19 were sourced from the United States, Italy and Spain. The cDNA or gDNA used as material had been derived from T cells, B-cell-depleted T cells, or PBMCs.

Authors' processing steps: For nucleated cells, counts were estimated from reference gene primer amplification. Profiling relied on immunoSEQ multiplex PCR, and the TCRdb table lists in-frame clones only, not all of them. V, J and clone size were drawn from that table, and D and trimming were deduced from the DNA. Altogether around 20,000 clones are present, 89% being singletons, with the ten largest covering under 6.5%. V lost 5 bases to trimming and J lost 0 bases; unmatched junction nucleotides: 6. The CDR3 totals 16 residues. The germline gives CDR1 SGHAT, CDR2 FQNNGV. The receptor's source is a human donor in a cohort sampled during active COVID-19. The gene calls are TRBV11-2 and TRBJ2-5; the match to TRBD1 covers 10 bases. The sample comprised peripheral blood. For the CDR3, the DNA is TGTGCCAGCAGCGACCCGGGACAGGGGTACCAAGAGACCCAGTACTTC. This sequence encodes CASSDPGQGYQETQYF.